This TCR beta chain comes out of a study of blood T cell repertoires in COVID-19. The assay was immunoSEQ multiplex PCR, and TCRdb's table has in-frame clones only and misses some. In the table there are 84,000 or so clones, roughly 80% of which are singletons. The V gene's germline CDR1 is SQVTM and CDR2 ANQGSEA. The length of the CDR3 is 12 residues. V lost 5 bases to trimming and J lost 0 bases, with 6 bases between them. Input material: peripheral blood. This clonotype was sampled from a man in his fifties or sixties with COVID-19, enrolled during active disease. The chain joins TRBV29-1 to TRBJ2-3; D remains unclear. The CDR3 region has the DNA TGCAGCGTTTTCCGGAGCACAGATACGCAGTATTTT. It specifies CSVFRSTDTQYF.